These 14 T cell receptor beta chains originate from one sample sequenced in a study of T cell changes during pregnancy in multiple sclerosis. Here immunoSEQ multiplex PCR was the method, and the copy in TCRdb shows in-frame clones only, minus some. The repertoire includes about 55,000 clones, roughly 93% of them detected once, and around 4% sits in the top ten. Sequences were derived from CD8+ T cells from peripheral blood mononuclear cells, sampled in the second trimester of pregnancy. These receptors came from a female donor with multiple sclerosis, enrolled in a pregnancy study.

V is TRBV14 and J is TRBJ2-1; the D is unclear. The CDR3 extends over 11 amino acids. V dropped 4 bases and J dropped 8 bases, with 6 bases sitting between them. Germline lookup yields CDR1 SGHDN and CDR2 FVKESK. CDR3: CASSLSYEQFF. CDR3 DNA: TGTGCCAGCAGCCTAAGCTATGAGCAGTTCTTC.

V usage is TRBV2 and J usage is TRBJ1-5, with D hard to call. V lost 4 bases and J lost 4, with 8 bases in between. Germline V gene sequence: CDR1 SNHLY, CDR2 FYNNEI. The CDR3 runs 13 residues. DNA of the CDR3: TGTGCCAGCAGTGGCGGCGGGAATCAGCCCCAGCATTTT. It translates to CASSGGGNQPQHF.

The chain joins TRBV6-1 to TRBJ1-5; no firm D call. Between the trimmed V and J ends, which lost 2 bases and 7 bases, there was a span of 12 bases. Germline V CDR1 and CDR2: MNHNS, SASEGT. This CDR3 contains 14 residues. CDR3 DNA sequence: TGTGCCAGCAGTGAATTGGGTGGAGGACAGCCCCAGCATTTT. This translates into CASSELGGGQPQHF.

The V and J genes are TRBV4-2 and TRBJ1-1; TRBD1 is a possible D gene (6 bases). The CDR3 spans 13 residues. Germline V lookup: CDR1 LGHNA, CDR2 YNFKEQ. The germline V and J ends were trimmed by 6 bases and 1 base, with 9 bases remaining between them. CDR3: CASSPGENTEAFF. The DNA of the CDR3 is TGTGCCAGCAGTCCAGGGGAGAACACTGAAGCTTTCTTT.

The chain links TRBV30 to TRBJ1-1; the D gene is possibly TRBD1 (6 bases). V lost 4 bases and J lost 1, with 13 bases in between. CDR1 and CDR2 from the germline V gene are GTSNPN and SVGIG (reference sequence). The CDR3 is 14 amino acids. Here the CDR3 reads CAWTLGHGNTEAFF. The CDR3 coding sequence is TGTGCCTGGACCCTGGGACACGGGAACACTGAAGCTTTCTTT. The complete variable domain, with remaining parts taken from reference TRBV30 and TRBJ1-1, reads SQTIHQWPATLVQPVGSPLSLECTVEGTSNPNLYWYRQAAGRGLQLLFYSVGIGQISSEVPQNLSASRPQDRQFILSSKKLLLSDSGFYLCAWTLGHGNTEAFFGQGTRLTVV.

The rearrangement uses TRBV4-2 and TRBJ2-7; TRBD1 might be the D (6 bases). V was pared by 0 bases and J by 0 bases, with 24 bases between. The CDR3 has 20 amino acids. Germline V gives CDR1 LGHNA, CDR2 YNFKEQ. The DNA for the CDR3 is TGTGCCAGCAGCCAAGAGGGCCCCGGGACACACGATCCGAGCTCCTACGAGCAGTACTTC. Protein sequence: CASSQEGPGTHDPSSYEQYF.

This chain connects TRBV10-3 to TRBJ2-7; TRBD1 agrees at 8 bases. The germline V gene encodes CDR1 ENHRY and CDR2 SYGVKD. With V trimmed by 2 bases and J by 4 bases, 4 bases remained unmatched. This CDR3 spans 14 amino acids. The CDR3 nucleotides are TGTGCCATCAGTGAGACAGGGGGGTATTACGAGCAGTACTTC. Encoded protein: CAISETGGYYEQYF.

The chain combines TRBV7-9 with TRBJ1-2, with D uncertain. Between the trimmed V and J ends, which lost 3 bases and 11 bases, there was a span of 10 bases. The germline V gene encodes CDR1 SEHNR and CDR2 FQNEAQ (reference sequence). The CDR3 extends over 11 amino acids. The DNA for the CDR3 is TGTGCCAGCAGCTTGGACTTCGGTTACACCTTC. It is translated as CASSLDFGYTF.

The chain links TRBV12-5 to TRBJ2-1; 7 bases map to TRBD1. V was clipped by 8 bases and J by 8 bases; unmatched bases: 6. The V gene's germline CDR1 is LGHNT and CDR2 FRNRAP. There are 12 residues in the CDR3. The CDR3 protein is CASNEGADEQFF. The CDR3 DNA reads TGTGCTAGTAATGAGGGGGCCGATGAGCAGTTCTTC.

The chain is built from TRBV4-1 and TRBJ2-7, with D possibly TRBD2 on 5 matching bases. CDR3 length: 15 residues. Trimming removed 4 bases at V and 0 bases at J, with 13 bases between. Germline CDR1 MGHRA, CDR2 YSYEKL. The CDR3: CASSPSVGVSYEQYF. The CDR3 region has the DNA TGCGCCAGCAGCCCATCGGTCGGGGTCTCCTACGAGCAGTACTTC.

V and J are TRBV9 and TRBJ1-2; TRBD1 aligns across 7 bases. Germline values: CDR1 SGDLS, CDR2 YYNGEE. Trimming removed 5 bases from V and 4 bases from J; junction bases left unmatched: 5. This CDR3 contains 13 residues. Written as DNA, the CDR3 is TGTGCCAGCAGAAGACAGGGAGTCTATGGCTACACCTTC. It yields the protein CASRRQGVYGYTF.

The chain employs TRBV27 and TRBJ1-1; 9 bases map to TRBD1. The trim removed 4 bases at V and 4 bases at J, leaving 4 bases unmatched. The CDR3 has 14 residues. Germline V gene lookup returns CDR1 MNHEY and CDR2 SMNVEV (reference sequence). CDR3 bases: TGTGCCAGCAGTTCCGGGACAGGGAGCACTGAAGCTTTCTTT. Its translation is CASSSGTGSTEAFF.

This chain joins TRBV9 and TRBJ2-1, with TRBD2 matching 7 bases. V lost 0 bases and J lost 0; bases outside the gene matches: 9. Germline V gene lookup returns CDR1 SGDLS and CDR2 YYNGEE. The CDR3 has 18 residues. The CDR3: CASSVGAGGSVSYNEQFF. The CDR3 DNA reads as TGTGCCAGCAGCGTAGGTGCTGGCGGGAGTGTCTCCTACAATGAGCAGTTCTTC.

As concerns this clone: The junction departs from germline at one end; a sequencing error may be responsible. This sequence joins TRBV13 and TRBJ1-1; TRBD1 agrees at 7 bases. The CDR3 is 13 residues long. CDR1 and CDR2 from the germline V gene are PRHDT and FYEKMQ (reference sequence). CDR3 nucleotides: TGTGCCAGCCGACAGGGATGGAACACTGAAACTTTCTTT. It yields the protein CASRQGWNTETFF.